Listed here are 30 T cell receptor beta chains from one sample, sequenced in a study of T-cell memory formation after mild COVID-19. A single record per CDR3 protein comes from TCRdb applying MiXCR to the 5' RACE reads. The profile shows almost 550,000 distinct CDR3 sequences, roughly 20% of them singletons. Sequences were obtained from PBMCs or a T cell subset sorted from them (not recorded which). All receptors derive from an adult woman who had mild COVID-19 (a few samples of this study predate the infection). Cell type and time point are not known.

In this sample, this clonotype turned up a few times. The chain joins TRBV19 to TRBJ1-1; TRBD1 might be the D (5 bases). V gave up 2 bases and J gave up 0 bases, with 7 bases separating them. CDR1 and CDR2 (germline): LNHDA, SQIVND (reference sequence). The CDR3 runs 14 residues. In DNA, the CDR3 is TGTGCCAGTAGTATAAGCAGGGTGAACACTGAAGCTTTCTTT. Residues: CASSISRVNTEAFF.

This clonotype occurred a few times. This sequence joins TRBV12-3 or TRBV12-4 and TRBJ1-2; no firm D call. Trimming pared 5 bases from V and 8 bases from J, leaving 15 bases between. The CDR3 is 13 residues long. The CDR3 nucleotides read TGTGCCAGCAGTCTGGGCCGCCTCGAGGGCTACACCTTC. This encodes CASSLGRLEGYTF.

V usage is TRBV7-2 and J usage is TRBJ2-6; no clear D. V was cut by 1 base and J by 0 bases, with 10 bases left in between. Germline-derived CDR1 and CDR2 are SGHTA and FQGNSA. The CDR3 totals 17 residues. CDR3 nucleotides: TGTGCCAGCAGCTTAGGCCGATCTACCTCTGGGGCCAACGTCCTGACTTTC. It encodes CASSLGRSTSGANVLTF.

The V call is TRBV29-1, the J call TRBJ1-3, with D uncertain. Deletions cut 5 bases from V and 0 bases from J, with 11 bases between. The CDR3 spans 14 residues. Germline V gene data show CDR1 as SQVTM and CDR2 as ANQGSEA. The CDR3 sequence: CSVIGLTSGNTIYF. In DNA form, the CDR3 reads TGCAGCGTTATCGGGCTGACCTCTGGAAACACCATATATTTT.

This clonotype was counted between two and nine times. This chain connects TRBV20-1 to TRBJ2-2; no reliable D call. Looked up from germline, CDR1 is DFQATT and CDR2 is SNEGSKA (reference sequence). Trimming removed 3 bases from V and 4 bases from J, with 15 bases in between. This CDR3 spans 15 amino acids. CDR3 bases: TGCAGTGCTAGTGCATGGGGTGGCGGCACCGGGGAGCTGTTTTTT. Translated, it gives CSASAWGGGTGELFF.

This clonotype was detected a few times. The CDR3 coding sequence is TGTGCCAGCAGCTCAACAGGGACCGGGACTCTCCTCTACAATGAGCAGTTCTTC. It codes for CASSSTGTGTLLYNEQFF. The gene calls are TRBV5-4 and TRBJ2-1, with D perhaps given as TRBD1 or TRBD2 (6 bases each). Trimming stripped 3 bases from V and 3 bases from J, with 22 bases between. The CDR3 sequence is 18 residues long. CDR1 is SGHNT and CDR2 is YYREEE in the germline V gene (reference sequence).

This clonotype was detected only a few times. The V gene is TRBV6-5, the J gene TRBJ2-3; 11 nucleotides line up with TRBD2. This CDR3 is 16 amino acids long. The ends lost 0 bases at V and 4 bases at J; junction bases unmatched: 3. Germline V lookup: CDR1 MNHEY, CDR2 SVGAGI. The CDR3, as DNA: TGTGCCAGCAGTTACTCACTAGCGGGGGACCCAGATACGCAGTATTTT. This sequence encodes CASSYSLAGDPDTQYF.

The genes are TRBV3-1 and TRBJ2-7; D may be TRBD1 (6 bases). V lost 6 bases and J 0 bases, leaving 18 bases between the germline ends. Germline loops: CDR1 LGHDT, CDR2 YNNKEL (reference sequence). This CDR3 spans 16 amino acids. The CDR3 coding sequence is TGTGCCAGCAGTCCAAGACAGGCCGGAAGCTCCTACGAGCAGTACTTC. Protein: CASSPRQAGSSYEQYF.

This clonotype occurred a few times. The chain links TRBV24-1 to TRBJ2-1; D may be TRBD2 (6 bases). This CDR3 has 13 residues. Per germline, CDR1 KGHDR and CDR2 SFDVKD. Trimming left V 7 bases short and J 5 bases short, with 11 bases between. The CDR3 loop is CATRDRGNNEQFF. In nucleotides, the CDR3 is TGTGCCACCAGGGACCGGGGGAACAATGAGCAGTTCTTC.

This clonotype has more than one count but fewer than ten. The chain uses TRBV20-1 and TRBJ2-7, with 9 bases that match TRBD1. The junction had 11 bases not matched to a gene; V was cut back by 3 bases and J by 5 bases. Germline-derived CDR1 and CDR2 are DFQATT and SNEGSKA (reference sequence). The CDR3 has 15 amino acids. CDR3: CSARGTGQGLHEQYF. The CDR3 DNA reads TGCAGTGCTAGGGGAACCGGACAGGGGCTCCACGAGCAGTACTTC.

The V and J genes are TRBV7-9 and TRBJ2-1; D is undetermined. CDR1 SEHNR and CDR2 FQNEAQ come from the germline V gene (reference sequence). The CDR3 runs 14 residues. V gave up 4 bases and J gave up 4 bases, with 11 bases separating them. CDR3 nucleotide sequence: TGTGCCAGCAGCTCTACCGAACCTTACAATGAGCAGTTCTTC. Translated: CASSSTEPYNEQFF.

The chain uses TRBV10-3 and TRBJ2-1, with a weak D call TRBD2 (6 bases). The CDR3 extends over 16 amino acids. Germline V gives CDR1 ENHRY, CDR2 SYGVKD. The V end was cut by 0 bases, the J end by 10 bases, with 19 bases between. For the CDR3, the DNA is TGTGCCATCAGTGAGTCGGCTAGCGCGGGGTCAGGGGAGCAGTTCTTC. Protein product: CAISESASAGSGEQFF.

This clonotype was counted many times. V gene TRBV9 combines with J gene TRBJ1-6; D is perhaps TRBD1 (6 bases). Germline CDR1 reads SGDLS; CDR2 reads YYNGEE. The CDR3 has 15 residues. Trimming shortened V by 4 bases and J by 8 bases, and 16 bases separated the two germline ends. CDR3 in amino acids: CASSIKEGGYSPLHF. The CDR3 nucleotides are TGTGCCAGCAGCATTAAAGAGGGGGGATATTCACCCCTCCACTTT.

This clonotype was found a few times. In DNA, the CDR3 is TGCAGTGCTAGAGAGGGGACAGCCGACTACGAGCAGTACTTC. Encoded protein: CSAREGTADYEQYF. The rearrangement uses TRBV20-1 and TRBJ2-7; 7 nucleotides match TRBD1. This CDR3 is built from 14 residues. J lost 3 bases, V lost 0 bases, and 5 bases had no gene match. In germline, CDR1 is DFQATT, CDR2 SNEGSKA (reference sequence).

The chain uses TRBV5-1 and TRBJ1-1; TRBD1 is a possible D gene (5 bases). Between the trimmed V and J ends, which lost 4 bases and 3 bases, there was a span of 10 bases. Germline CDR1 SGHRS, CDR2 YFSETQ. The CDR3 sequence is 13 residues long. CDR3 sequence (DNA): TGCGCCAGCAGCGAAGGGACCGACACTGAAGCTTTCTTT. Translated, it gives CASSEGTDTEAFF.

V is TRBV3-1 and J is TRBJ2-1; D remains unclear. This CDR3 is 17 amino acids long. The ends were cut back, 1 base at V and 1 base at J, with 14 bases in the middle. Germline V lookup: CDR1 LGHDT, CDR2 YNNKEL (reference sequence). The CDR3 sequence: CASSQGNFQGSYNEQFF. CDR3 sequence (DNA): TGTGCCAGCAGCCAAGGGAACTTCCAAGGGTCCTACAATGAGCAGTTCTTC.

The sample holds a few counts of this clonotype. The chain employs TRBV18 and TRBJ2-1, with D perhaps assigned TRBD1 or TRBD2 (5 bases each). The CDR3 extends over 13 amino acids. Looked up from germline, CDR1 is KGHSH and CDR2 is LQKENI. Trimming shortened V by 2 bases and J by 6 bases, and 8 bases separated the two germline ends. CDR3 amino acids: CASSPRDRNEQFF. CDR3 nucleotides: TGTGCCAGCTCACCAAGGGACCGCAATGAGCAGTTCTTC. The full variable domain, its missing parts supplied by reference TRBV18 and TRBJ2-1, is NAGVMQNPRHLVRRRGQEARLRCSPMKGHSHVYWYRQLPEEGLKFMVYLQKENIIDESGMPKERFSAEFPKEGPSILRIQQVVRGDSAAYFCASSPRDRNEQFFGPGTRLTVL.

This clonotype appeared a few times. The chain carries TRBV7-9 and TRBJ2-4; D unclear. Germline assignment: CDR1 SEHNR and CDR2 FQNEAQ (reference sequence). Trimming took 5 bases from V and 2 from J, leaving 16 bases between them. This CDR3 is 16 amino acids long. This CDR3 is CASSTDFGWTKNIQYF. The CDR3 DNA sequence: TGTGCCAGCAGCACCGATTTTGGGTGGACCAAAAACATTCAGTACTTC.

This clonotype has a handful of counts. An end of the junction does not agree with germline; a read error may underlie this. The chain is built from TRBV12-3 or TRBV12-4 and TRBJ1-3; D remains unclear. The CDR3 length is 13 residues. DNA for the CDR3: TGTGCCAGCAGCCGACGGACTGGGAACACCATATATTTT. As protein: CASSRRTGNTIYF.

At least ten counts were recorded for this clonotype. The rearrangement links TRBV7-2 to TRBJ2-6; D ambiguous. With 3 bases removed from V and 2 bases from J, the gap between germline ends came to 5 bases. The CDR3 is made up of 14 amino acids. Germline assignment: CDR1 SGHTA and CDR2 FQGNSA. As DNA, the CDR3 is TGTGCCAGCAGCTTGTCGCCTGGGGCCAACGTCCTGACTTTC. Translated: CASSLSPGANVLTF.

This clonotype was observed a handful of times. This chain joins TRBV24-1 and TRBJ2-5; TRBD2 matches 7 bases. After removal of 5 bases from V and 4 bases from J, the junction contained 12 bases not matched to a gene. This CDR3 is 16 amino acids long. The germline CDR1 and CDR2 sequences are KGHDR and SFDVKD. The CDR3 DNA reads TGTGCCACCAGTGTGTTTGGGAGGGAGGGGCGAGAGACCCAGTACTTC. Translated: CATSVFGREGRETQYF.

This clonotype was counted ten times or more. CDR3 loop: CASSDSGSSYEQYF. CDR3 in DNA: TGTGCCAGCAGTGATTCGGGGAGCTCCTACGAGCAGTACTTC. This sequence joins TRBV25-1 and TRBJ2-7; TRBD2 might be the D (5 bases). The V gene's germline CDR1 is MGHDK and CDR2 SYGVNS. V lost 3 bases and J 0 bases, leaving 9 bases between the germline ends. This CDR3 comprises 14 residues.

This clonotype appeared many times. The CDR3 spells CASSIRQKGETQYF. Written as DNA, the CDR3 is TGTGCCAGCTCGATAAGACAAAAAGGGGAGACCCAGTACTTC. The gene calls are TRBV3-1 and TRBJ2-5; D unresolved. CDR3 size: 14 residues. Germline V CDR1 and CDR2: LGHDT, YNNKEL (reference sequence). V was shortened by 8 bases and J by 5 bases, with 18 bases between the two germline ends.

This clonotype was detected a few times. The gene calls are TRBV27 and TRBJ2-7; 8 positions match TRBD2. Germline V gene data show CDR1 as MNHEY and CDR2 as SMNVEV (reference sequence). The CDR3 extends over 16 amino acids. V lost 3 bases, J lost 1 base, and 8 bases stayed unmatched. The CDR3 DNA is TGTGCCAGCAGTTTGATTGGGACTAGGTCGTCCTACGAGCAGTACTTC. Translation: CASSLIGTRSSYEQYF.

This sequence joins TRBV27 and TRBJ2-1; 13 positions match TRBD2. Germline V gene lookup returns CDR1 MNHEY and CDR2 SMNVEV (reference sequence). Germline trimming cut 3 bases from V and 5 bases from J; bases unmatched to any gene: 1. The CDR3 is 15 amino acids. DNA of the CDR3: TGTGCCAGCAGTTTTGGGACTAGCGGGGACAATGAGCAGTTCTTC. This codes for CASSFGTSGDNEQFF.

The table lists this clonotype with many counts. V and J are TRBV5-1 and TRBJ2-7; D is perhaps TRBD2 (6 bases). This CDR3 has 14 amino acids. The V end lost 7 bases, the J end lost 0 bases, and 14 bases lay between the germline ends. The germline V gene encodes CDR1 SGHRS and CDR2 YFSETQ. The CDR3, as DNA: TGCGCCAGCCGGGGGTTAGCGGCCTCCTACGAGCAGTACTTC. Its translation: CASRGLAASYEQYF.

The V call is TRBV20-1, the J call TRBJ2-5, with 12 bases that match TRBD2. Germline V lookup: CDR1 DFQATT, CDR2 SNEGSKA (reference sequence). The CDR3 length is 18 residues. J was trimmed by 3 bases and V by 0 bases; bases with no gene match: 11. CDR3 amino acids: CSARETGGLAGPKETQYF. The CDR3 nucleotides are TGCAGTGCTAGAGAAACAGGAGGACTAGCGGGACCGAAAGAGACCCAGTACTTC.

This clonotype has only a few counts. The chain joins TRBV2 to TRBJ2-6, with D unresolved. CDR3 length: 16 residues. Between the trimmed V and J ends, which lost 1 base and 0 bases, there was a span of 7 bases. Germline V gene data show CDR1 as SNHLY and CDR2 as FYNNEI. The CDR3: CASSEENLSGANVLTF. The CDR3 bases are TGTGCCAGCAGTGAAGAAAACCTCTCTGGGGCCAACGTCCTGACTTTC.

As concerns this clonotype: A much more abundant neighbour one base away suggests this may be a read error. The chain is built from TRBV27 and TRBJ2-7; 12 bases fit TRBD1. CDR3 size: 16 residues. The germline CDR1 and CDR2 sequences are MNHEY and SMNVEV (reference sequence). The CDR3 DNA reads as TGTGACAGCAGTTTAAGAGGGACAGGGGGCCGCTACGAGCAGTACTTC. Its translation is CDSSLRGTGGRYEQYF.

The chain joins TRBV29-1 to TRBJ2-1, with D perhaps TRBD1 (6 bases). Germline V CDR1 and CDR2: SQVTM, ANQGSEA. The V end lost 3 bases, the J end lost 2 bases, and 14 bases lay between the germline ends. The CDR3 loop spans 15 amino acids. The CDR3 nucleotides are TGCAGCGTTGATCGCACAGGGACCCCCTACAATGAGCAGTTCTTC. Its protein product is CSVDRTGTPYNEQFF.